The T cell receptor (beta chain) described here comes from a study of shared clonotypes between healthy human individuals. Study-level results: Sequencing depth was expected to affect clonotype sharing among donors.

Cells designated naive CD8 were CD45RO-negative and were positively selected for CCR7, with terminally differentiated effector memory CD45RA+ cells excluded. Donors comprised only Caucasian adults living in Nashville, Tennessee. On sorted subsets, replicate PCRs used roughly 190 ng DNA, or tens of thousands of T cell genomes. Clones were sequenced by immunoSEQ multiplex PCR, and TCRdb holds only the in-frame ones, with some missing. The repertoire has just over 2,000,000 clones, about 94% of them found once; the top ten carry 0.9% to 1.3%. Looked up from germline, CDR1 is MNHEY and CDR2 is SMNVEV (reference sequence). CDR3 length: 14 amino acids. Unmatched junction bases numbered 7, after V lost 10 bases and J lost 5 bases. As regards this clone: Its matching antigen is unknown.

The material sequenced was naive CD8+ T cells sorted from blood. The chain links TRBV27 to TRBJ2-2, with 10 bases lining up with TRBD2. The sequence was obtained from a man younger than 35 in good health. The CDR3 protein is CATSMTSGTGELFF. The DNA for the CDR3 is TGTGCCACCTCCATGACTAGCGGGACCGGGGAGCTGTTTTTT.